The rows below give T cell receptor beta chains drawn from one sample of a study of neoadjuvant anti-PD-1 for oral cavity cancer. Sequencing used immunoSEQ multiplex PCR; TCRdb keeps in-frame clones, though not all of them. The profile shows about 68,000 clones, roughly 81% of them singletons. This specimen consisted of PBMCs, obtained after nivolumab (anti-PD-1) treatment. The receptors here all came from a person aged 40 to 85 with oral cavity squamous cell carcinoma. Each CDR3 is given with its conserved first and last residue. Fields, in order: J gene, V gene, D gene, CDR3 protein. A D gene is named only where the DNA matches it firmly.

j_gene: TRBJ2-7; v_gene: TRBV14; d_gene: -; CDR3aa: CASSQLGYVYEQYF
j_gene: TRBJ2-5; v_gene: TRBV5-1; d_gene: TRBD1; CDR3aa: CASSLEGQGTQYF
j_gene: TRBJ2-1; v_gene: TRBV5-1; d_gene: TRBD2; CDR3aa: CASSLGGTSHNEQFF
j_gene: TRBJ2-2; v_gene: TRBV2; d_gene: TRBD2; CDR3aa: CASRSGTSANTGELFF
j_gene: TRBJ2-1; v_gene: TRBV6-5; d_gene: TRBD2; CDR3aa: CASRPAGLRNEQFF
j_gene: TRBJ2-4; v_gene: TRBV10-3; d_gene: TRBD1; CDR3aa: CATRDSENIQYF
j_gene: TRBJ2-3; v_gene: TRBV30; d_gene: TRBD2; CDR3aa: CAWASGSTDTQYF
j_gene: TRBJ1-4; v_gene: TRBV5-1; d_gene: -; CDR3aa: CASSSPGPGEKLFF
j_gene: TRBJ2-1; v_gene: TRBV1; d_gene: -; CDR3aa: CTSSQDPEASGSGYNEQFF
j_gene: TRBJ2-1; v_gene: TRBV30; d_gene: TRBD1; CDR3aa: CAWTGQGHEQFF
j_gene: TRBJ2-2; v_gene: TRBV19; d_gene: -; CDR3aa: CASNLATGELFF
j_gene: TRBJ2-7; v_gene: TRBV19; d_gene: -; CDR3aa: CASSRTPSTEQYF
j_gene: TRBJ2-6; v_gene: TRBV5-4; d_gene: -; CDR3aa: CASATYSGANVLTF
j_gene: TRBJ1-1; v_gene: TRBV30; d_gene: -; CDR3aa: CAWSVEGNTEAFF
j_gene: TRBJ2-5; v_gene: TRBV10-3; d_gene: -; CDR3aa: CAISDPTGARETQYF
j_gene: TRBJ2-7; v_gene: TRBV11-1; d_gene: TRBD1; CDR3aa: CASSDTGQSPSYEQYF
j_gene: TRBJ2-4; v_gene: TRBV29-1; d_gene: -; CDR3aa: CSVGGGNGDIQYF
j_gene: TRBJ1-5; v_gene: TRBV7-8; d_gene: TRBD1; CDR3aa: CASSPGQGYNQPQHF
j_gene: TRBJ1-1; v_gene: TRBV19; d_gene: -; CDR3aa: CASKRKDRTNTEAFF
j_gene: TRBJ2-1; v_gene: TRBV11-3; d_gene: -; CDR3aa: CASSLRGGNEQFF
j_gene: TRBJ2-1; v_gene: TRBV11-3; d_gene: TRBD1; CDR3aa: CASSLTTRDRGVSEQFF
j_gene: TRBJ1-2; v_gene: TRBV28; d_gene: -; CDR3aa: CASSDSGRGYGYTF
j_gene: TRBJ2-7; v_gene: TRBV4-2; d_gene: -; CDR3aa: CASSQEWGYEQYF
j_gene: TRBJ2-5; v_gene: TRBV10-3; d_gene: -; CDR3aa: CAISDRQGRETQYF
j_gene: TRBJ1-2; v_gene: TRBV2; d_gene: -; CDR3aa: CASSAQAVGYGYTF
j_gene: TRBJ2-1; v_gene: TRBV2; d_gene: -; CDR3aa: CASRGGWSSYNEQFF
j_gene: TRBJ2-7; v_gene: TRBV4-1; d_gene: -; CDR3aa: CASSQDLFQGSSYEQYF
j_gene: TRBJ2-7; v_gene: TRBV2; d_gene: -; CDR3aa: CASRPGTYEQYF
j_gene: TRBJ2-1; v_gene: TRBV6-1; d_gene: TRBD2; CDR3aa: CASSEAPPGGSQTYNEQFF
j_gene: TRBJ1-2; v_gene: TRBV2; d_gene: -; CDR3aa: CASSRSYGYTF
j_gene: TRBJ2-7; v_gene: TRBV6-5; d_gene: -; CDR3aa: CASSYSDREGEQYF
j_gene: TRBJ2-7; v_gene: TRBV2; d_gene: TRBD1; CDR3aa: CASIIGGARNEQYF
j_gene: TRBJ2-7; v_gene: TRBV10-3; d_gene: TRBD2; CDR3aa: CAIMGSGSYEQYF
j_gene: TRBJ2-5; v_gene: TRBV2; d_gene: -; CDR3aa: CASTTGQETQYF
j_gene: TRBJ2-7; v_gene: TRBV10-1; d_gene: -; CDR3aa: CATGTENSYEQYF
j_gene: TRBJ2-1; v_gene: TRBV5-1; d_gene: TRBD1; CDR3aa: CASSPGQGVDEQFF
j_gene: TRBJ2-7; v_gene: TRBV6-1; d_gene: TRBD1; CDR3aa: CASSEASRGRYEQYF
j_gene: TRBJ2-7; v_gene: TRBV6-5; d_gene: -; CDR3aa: CASSYSRTANEQYF
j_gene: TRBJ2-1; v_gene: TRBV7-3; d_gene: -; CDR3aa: CASSLASNNEQFF
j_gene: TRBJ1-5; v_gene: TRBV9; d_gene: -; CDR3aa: CASSGDGNSNQPQHF
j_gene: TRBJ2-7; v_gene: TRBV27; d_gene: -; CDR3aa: CASSLAGPYEQYF
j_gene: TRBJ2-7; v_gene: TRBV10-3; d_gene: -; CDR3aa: CAISDAYEQYF
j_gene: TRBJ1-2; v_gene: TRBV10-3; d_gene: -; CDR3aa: CAISGGQGYTF
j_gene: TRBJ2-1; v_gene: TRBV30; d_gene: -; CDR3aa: CAWSLQRRGLFNEQFF
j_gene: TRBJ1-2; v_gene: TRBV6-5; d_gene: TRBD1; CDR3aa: CADQDRAKGYTF
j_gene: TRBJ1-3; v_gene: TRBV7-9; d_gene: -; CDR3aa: CASRLEGLGNTIYF
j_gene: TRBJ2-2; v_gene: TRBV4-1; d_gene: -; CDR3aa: CASSRTRDTGELFF
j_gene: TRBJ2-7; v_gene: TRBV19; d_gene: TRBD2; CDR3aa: CASSTGHLAGAYEQYF
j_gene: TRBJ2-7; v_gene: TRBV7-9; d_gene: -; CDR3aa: CASSPLYSMLEQYF
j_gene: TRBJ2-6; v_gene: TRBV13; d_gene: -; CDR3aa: CASSSLGVENVLTF
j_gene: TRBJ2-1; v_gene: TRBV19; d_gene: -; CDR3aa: CASRYIAGEQFF
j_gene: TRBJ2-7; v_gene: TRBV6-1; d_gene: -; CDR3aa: CASSGRLGGPSSYEQYF
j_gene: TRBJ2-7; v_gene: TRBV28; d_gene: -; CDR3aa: CASSPTRSYEQYF